The 13 T cell receptor beta chains listed next were all sequenced from one sample in a study of PD-1 blockade in classical Hodgkin lymphoma. Sequenced by immunoSEQ multiplex PCR; TCRdb stores in-frame clones only, minus some. The table includes more than 15,000 clones, about 85% detected once. Time point here: newly diagnosed, previously untreated cHL patient sample. The sample was peripheral blood mononuclear cells (PBMCs). The receptors come from a human donor with classical Hodgkin lymphoma.

This clone was detected only once. The chain is built from TRBV4-2 and TRBJ2-5; no clear D. V lost 3 bases and J lost 2, with 16 bases in between. Per germline, CDR1 LGHNA and CDR2 YNFKEQ. CDR3 length equals 16 residues. This CDR3 is CASSQVLVNRQETQYF. The CDR3 DNA reads as TGTGCCAGCAGCCAGGTCCTGGTTAACCGGCAAGAGACCCAGTACTTC.

The gene calls are TRBV25-1 and TRBJ2-7; 12 nucleotides match TRBD2. The ends lost 3 bases at V and 7 bases at J; junction bases unmatched: 10. The CDR3 spans 16 residues. Germline CDR1 MGHDK, CDR2 SYGVNS. DNA for the CDR3: TGTGCCAGCAGTGACCGACTAGCGGGAGTTTTCGGGGAGCAGTACTTC. Protein sequence: CASSDRLAGVFGEQYF.

This clone showed up just once. This chain joins TRBV9 and TRBJ2-3, with 10 bases fitting TRBD2. CDR1 is SGDLS and CDR2 is YYNGEE in the germline V gene. This CDR3 comprises 15 residues. V was pared by 6 bases and J by 2 bases, with 6 bases of the junction left unmatched. The CDR3: CASTPTSGFTDTQYF. The CDR3 DNA is TGTGCCAGCACCCCGACTAGCGGGTTCACAGATACGCAGTATTTT.

This rearrangement joins TRBV12-2 to TRBJ2-1; the table's D call TRBD2 went unverified against the DNA. TRBV12-2 is annotated as a pseudogene. The length of the CDR3 is 19 residues. CDR3 loop: CASRSTGLAGGGSYNEQFF. In nucleotides, the CDR3 is TGTGCAAGTCGCTCAACGGGACTAGCGGGAGGTGGCTCCTACAATGAGCAGTTCTTC.

Here the CDR3 DNA reads TGTGCCAGCAGTTCAATACAGGGAGGGCGTACCCAGTACTTC. This codes for CASSSIQGGRTQYF. This sequence joins TRBV28 and TRBJ2-5; D might be TRBD2 (7 bases). Trimming removed 4 bases from V and 8 bases from J, with 17 bases in between. Germline V gene sequence: CDR1 MDHEN, CDR2 SYDVKM. This CDR3 is 14 amino acids long.

The V gene is TRBV27, the J gene TRBJ2-2, with no clear D. The V end was cut by 5 bases, the J end by 7 bases, with 8 bases between. The germline V gene has CDR1 MNHEY and CDR2 SMNVEV (reference sequence). The CDR3 covers 12 residues. The CDR3 nucleotides are TGTGCCAGCAGTCTAAGATTCGGGGAGCTGTTTTTT. This encodes CASSLRFGELFF.

The chain employs TRBV7-2 and TRBJ1-5; D remains ambiguous. The germline V and J ends were trimmed by 1 base and 2 bases, with 9 bases remaining between them. The length of the CDR3 is 15 residues. CDR1 and CDR2 (germline): SGHTA, FQGNSA. In DNA form, the CDR3 reads TGTGCCAGCAGCTTAGTAGGGCGGGGCAATCAGCCCCAGCATTTT. Translation gives CASSLVGRGNQPQHF.

This clone was detected a few times. This chain uses TRBV28 with TRBJ2-3; TRBD2 matches at 7 bases. J gave up 0 bases and V 2 bases, and 5 bases lay outside the gene matches. The germline CDR1 and CDR2 sequences are MDHEN and SYDVKM. The CDR3 has 16 residues. The CDR3 spells CASSLGAGTSTDTQYF. The CDR3 DNA reads TGTGCCAGCAGTTTAGGAGCGGGGACGAGCACAGATACGCAGTATTTT.

This chain joins TRBV5-1 and TRBJ2-5; D may be TRBD1 or TRBD2 (6 bases each). Germline V gene lookup returns CDR1 SGHRS and CDR2 YFSETQ. The V end was cut by 4 bases, the J end by 4 bases, with 17 bases between. There are 15 residues in the CDR3. CDR3 region: CASSLEGRGIETQYF. In DNA form, the CDR3 reads TGCGCCAGCAGCCTGGAGGGCAGGGGTATAGAGACCCAGTACTTC.

In this sample, this clone turned up once. V and J are TRBV19 and TRBJ1-5; tentatively, D is TRBD1 (6 bases). Trimming pared 7 bases from V and 0 bases from J, leaving 16 bases between. Germline CDR1 and CDR2: LNHDA and SQIVND (reference sequence). This CDR3 comprises 16 residues. The CDR3 region has the DNA TGTGCCAGTACCCTTGCTGGGGGCCCTAGCAATCAGCCCCAGCATTTT. Its translation is CASTLAGGPSNQPQHF.

The rearrangement uses TRBV5-1 and TRBJ2-1; no clear D. This CDR3 region has 16 residues. Trimming pared 0 bases from V and 0 bases from J, leaving 10 bases between. CDR1 and CDR2 from the germline V gene are SGHRS and YFSETQ. As DNA, the CDR3 is TGCGCCAGCAGCTTGGAGCTCGGGCACTCCTACAATGAGCAGTTCTTC. Translating it yields CASSLELGHSYNEQFF.

The genes are TRBV18 and TRBJ2-4; 11 bases match TRBD1. Germline V gene data show CDR1 as KGHSH and CDR2 as LQKENI. This CDR3 spans 17 amino acids. The J segment lost 6 bases and the V segment lost 0 bases, leaving 7 bases of the junction unmatched. This chain's CDR3 is CASSPPSPGQGVNIQYF. The CDR3 nucleotides are TGTGCCAGCTCACCACCGTCACCGGGACAGGGGGTAAACATTCAGTACTTC.

This rearrangement joins TRBV2 to TRBJ2-3, with D perhaps matching TRBD1 (5 bases). Germline CDR1 and CDR2: SNHLY and FYNNEI. The CDR3 is made up of 16 amino acids. Trimming took off 3 bases at V and 3 bases at J, with 16 bases between the two ends. The CDR3, as DNA: TGTGCCAGCAGTGACCGGCGCAAGGGGTGGACAGATACGCAGTATTTT. Translation: CASSDRRKGWTDTQYF. The variable domain in full, completed from reference TRBV2 and TRBJ2-3, reads EPEVTQTPSHQVTQMGQEVILRCVPISNHLYFYWYRQILGQKVEFLVSFYNNEISEKSEIFDDQFSVERPDGSNFTLKIRSTKLEDSAMYFCASSDRRKGWTDTQYFGPGTRLTVL.